Below, 13 T cell receptor beta chains from the same sample are listed, as sequenced in a study of cytomegalovirus exposure and HLA in healthy donors. PCR used 60 Vbeta primers and 13 Jbeta primers. The method was immunoSEQ multiplex PCR; TCRdb's version includes in-frame clones alone and lacks a portion of them. The sample includes 100,000 to 140,000 clones, approximately 73% seen only once; the top ten take 7.8%. Sequenced material: PBMCs. These receptors came from a man aged 25 to 45 in good health and CMV-seronegative.

This rearrangement joins TRBV2 to TRBJ2-5; 7 bases are a match to TRBD2. This CDR3 comprises 15 residues. The J segment lost 5 bases and the V segment lost 6 bases, leaving 12 bases of the junction unmatched. CDR1 SNHLY and CDR2 FYNNEI come from the germline V gene. CDR3 loop: CASSTVGRVGETQYF. CDR3 nucleotides: TGTGCCAGCAGCACCGTGGGGAGGGTTGGGGAGACCCAGTACTTC.

The sample holds a few counts of this clone. This chain joins TRBV29-1 and TRBJ2-7, with 7 bases matching TRBD1. The CDR3 is 13 amino acids. Looked up from germline, CDR1 is SQVTM and CDR2 is ANQGSEA. Germline trimming cut 5 bases from V and 0 bases from J; bases unmatched to any gene: 4. The CDR3 region is CSVRGQISYEQYF. The CDR3 coding sequence is TGCAGCGTTCGGGGACAGATCTCCTACGAGCAGTACTTC.

The chain carries TRBV18 and TRBJ2-1; D might be TRBD1 (5 bases). CDR1 and CDR2 (germline): KGHSH, LQKENI. Trimming pared 1 base from V and 5 bases from J, leaving 15 bases between. This CDR3 contains 16 residues. CDR3 loop: CASSPLSGFHDNEQFF. CDR3 coding DNA: TGTGCCAGCTCACCACTGTCAGGGTTTCATGACAATGAGCAGTTCTTC.

This rearrangement joins TRBV4-1 to TRBJ2-1; 13 nucleotides match TRBD2. In germline, CDR1 is MGHRA, CDR2 YSYEKL. This CDR3 spans 17 amino acids. The V gene end was trimmed by 1 base and the J gene end by 5 bases; junction bases not matched to a gene: 5. The DNA for the CDR3 is TGCGCCAGCAGCCAAGTTCGACTAGCGGGAGGTGACAATGAGCAGTTCTTC. Its protein product is CASSQVRLAGGDNEQFF.

The rearrangement links TRBV18 to TRBJ1-1, with D perhaps matching TRBD1 (5 bases). The CDR3 extends over 18 amino acids. V was trimmed by 2 bases and J by 0 bases, leaving 19 bases between them. Germline V CDR1 and CDR2: KGHSH, LQKENI. CDR3 residues: CASSPNAGTDIMNTEAFF. In nucleotides, the CDR3 is TGTGCCAGCTCACCAAATGCCGGGACTGATATAATGAACACTGAAGCTTTCTTT.

Only a few counts were recorded for this clone. The V gene is TRBV5-1, the J gene TRBJ1-2, with TRBD1 as a possible D gene (6 bases). Trimming removed 2 bases at V and 3 bases at J, with 11 bases between. The CDR3 consists of 14 residues. CDR1 is SGHRS and CDR2 is YFSETQ in the germline V gene. In nucleotides, the CDR3 is TGCGCCAGCAGCTTTACAGGGACGGACTATGGCTACACCTTC. Translating gives CASSFTGTDYGYTF. Using reference TRBV5-1 and TRBJ1-2 for the parts outside the CDR3, the full variable domain is KAGVTQTPRYLIKTRGQQVTLSCSPISGHRSVSWYQQTPGQGLQFLFEYFSETQRNKGNFPGRFSGRQFSNSRSEMNVSTLELGDSALYLCASSFTGTDYGYTFGSGTRLTVV.

The J gene is TRBJ2-5, the V gene TRBV5-1, with a tentative D call TRBD1 (5 bases). The DNA end is a closer match to TRBJ2-7, so the J assignment may be wrong. The CDR3 totals 14 residues. Per the germline V gene, CDR1 is SGHRS and CDR2 is YFSETQ. The CDR3 bases are TGCGCCAGCTCCATAAGTGACAGATCGGACGAGCAGTACTTC. Amino acid sequence: CASSISDRSDEQYF.

The chain joins TRBV5-6 to TRBJ2-2; 7 nucleotides align to TRBD1. V gave up 4 bases and J gave up 4 bases; unmatched junction bases: 4. This CDR3 has 14 residues. Germline lookup yields CDR1 SGHDT and CDR2 YYEEEE. The CDR3 spells CASSLTGVTGELFF. The DNA of the CDR3 is TGTGCCAGCAGCCTAACAGGGGTCACCGGGGAGCTGTTTTTT.

This clone occurred a few times. The CDR3 DNA sequence: TGTGCCAGCAGTTTCCAGAGGACACGGTGGAAAGCTTTCTTT. This codes for CASSFQRTRWKAFF. The chain recombines TRBV28 with TRBJ1-1, with a tentative D call TRBD1 (5 bases). Germline V gene sequence: CDR1 MDHEN, CDR2 SYDVKM. The CDR3 is 14 residues long. V dropped 3 bases and J dropped 9 bases, with 17 bases sitting between them.

This chain uses TRBV5-4 with TRBJ2-1, with D tentatively TRBD1 (6 bases). Germline CDR1 and CDR2: SGHNT and YYREEE (reference sequence). Trimming pared 6 bases from V and 0 bases from J, leaving 16 bases between. The CDR3 length is 16 residues. The CDR3 spells CASTTGLGYSYNEQFF. CDR3 sequence (DNA): TGTGCCAGCACCACAGGGCTGGGTTACTCCTACAATGAGCAGTTCTTC. The variable domain in full, completed from reference TRBV5-4 and TRBJ2-1, reads ETGVTQSPTHLIKTRGQQVTLRCSSQSGHNTVSWYQQALGQGPQFIFQYYREEENGRGNFPPRFSGLQFPNYSSELNVNALELDDSALYLCASTTGLGYSYNEQFFGPGTRLTVL.

The chain couples TRBV28 to TRBJ2-6; 7 positions match TRBD1. CDR3 length: 18 residues. After removal of 5 bases from V and 0 bases from J, the junction contained 10 bases not matched to a gene. The germline CDR1 and CDR2 sequences are MDHEN and SYDVKM. The CDR3 here is CASSLYRGPLSGANVLTF. CDR3 nucleotide sequence: TGTGCCAGCAGTCTATACAGGGGTCCCCTCTCTGGGGCCAACGTCCTGACTTTC.

This clone has a handful of counts. Written as DNA, the CDR3 is TGCGCCAGCAGCTGGCGGGACGGTTACTACGAGCAGTACTTC. Amino acids: CASSWRDGYYEQYF. This rearrangement joins TRBV5-1 to TRBJ2-7; the D gene is possibly TRBD2 (6 bases). CDR3 length: 14 residues. V was pared by 3 bases and J by 3 bases, with 13 bases between. Per germline, CDR1 SGHRS and CDR2 YFSETQ.

This clone was observed a single time. The chain uses TRBV25-1 and TRBJ2-3, with 7 positions matching TRBD2. V lost 3 bases, J lost 0 bases, and 12 bases stayed unmatched. This CDR3 has 18 amino acids. Germline V gives CDR1 MGHDK, CDR2 SYGVNS. The CDR3 DNA follows: TGTGCCAGCAGTGACGGAACCCTTAGCGGGTCTAGCACAGATACGCAGTATTTT. Encoded protein: CASSDGTLSGSSTDTQYF.